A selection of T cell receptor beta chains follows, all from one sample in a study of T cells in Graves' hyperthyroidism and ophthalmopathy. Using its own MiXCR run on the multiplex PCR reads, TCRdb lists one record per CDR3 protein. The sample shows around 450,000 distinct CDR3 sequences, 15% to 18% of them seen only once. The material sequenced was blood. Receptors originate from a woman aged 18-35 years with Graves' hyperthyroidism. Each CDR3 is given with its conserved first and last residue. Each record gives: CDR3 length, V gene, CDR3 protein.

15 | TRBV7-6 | CASSNIPGLSVGYTF
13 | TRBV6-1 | CASRDQPQYGYTF
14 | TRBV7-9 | CASSKTSWDTEAFF
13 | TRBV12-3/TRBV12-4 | CASSYDNIDEQFF
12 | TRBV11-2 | CASSPRVGEQFF
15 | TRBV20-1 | CSARALNGTHYEQYF
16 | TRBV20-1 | CSARDLAGGPGETQYF
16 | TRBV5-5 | CASRTGQQTSGNTIYF
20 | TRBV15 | CATSSVTLGLAGETYNEQFF
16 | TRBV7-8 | CASSSLFSGKRETQYF
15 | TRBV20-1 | CSARKVQGAVQPQHF
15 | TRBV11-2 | CASSGRDRTFYGYTF
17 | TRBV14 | CASSQGDGFFYQETQYF
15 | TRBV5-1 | CASSSLRSFQETQYF
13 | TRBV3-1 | CASSQSGGETQYF
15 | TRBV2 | CASSDMGQGNQPQHF
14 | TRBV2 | CASRGQGQNSPLHF
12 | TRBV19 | CASSIRWYGYTF
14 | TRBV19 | CASSMSVGLDTQYF
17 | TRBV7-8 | CASSLESGTSGSYEQYF
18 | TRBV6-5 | CASSYSRDRVRWANVLTF
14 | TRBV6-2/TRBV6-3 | CASSHLTSNDEQFF
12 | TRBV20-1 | CSASAGGLGYTF
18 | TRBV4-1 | CASSRPGQGEPLNTEAFF
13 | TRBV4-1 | CASSQVGFQPQHF
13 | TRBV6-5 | CASSSIGDSPLHF
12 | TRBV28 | CASSSSNEKLFF
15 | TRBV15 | CATSRAGPGNYGYTF
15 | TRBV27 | CASSLMGSLNTEAFF
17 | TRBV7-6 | CASSRGQDHSGANVLTF
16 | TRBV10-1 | CASSESTQGSPYEQYF
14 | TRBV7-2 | CASSSGAENYGYTF
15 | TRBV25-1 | CASSVEIRDGYGYTF
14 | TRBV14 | CASSQDIGRTEAFF
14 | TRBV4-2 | CASSLAGGATEAFF
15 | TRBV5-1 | CASRGLVRGDTEAFF
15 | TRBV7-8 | CASGGPTGVNNEQFF
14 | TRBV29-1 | CSALGRTTTDTQYF
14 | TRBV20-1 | CSATKQGWRETQYF
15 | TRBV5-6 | CASSTGTGFNYGYTF
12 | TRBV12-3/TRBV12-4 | CATRGAADTQYF
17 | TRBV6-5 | CASSYSKAGGVGTEAFF
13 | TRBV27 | CASSVDRAGGYTF
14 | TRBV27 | CASSLGGVQETQYF
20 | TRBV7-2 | CASSLVPLFGGVWSNQPQHF
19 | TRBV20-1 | CSARDGSSGTILHGDEQFF